This T cell receptor (beta chain) was found in a study of T cell responses to AZD1222 COVID-19 vaccine. Study-wide background: Timing groups of about 4 and about 12 weeks for second doses were pooled. The study, taken as a whole, reports: Variant regions that are unmutated are reportedly the target of nearly half of spike-specific TCRs.

This clone was observed a single time. Antigen unknown. Generated by immunoSEQ multiplex PCR, the TCRdb table keeps only in-frame clones and is missing some. The sample has 100,000 to 150,000 clones; less than 95% are singletons. V lost 3 bases, J lost 0 bases, and 7 bases stayed unmatched. CDR1 is LGHDT and CDR2 is YNNKEL in the germline V gene (reference sequence). The CDR3 runs 16 residues. The clonotype originates from an adult in good health. Sequenced here: peripheral blood, sampled on day 0 of AZD1222 vaccination. The chain employs TRBV3-1 (or the pseudogene TRBV3-2) and TRBJ2-7, with 8 bases identical to TRBD2. CDR3 in amino acids: CASSQAPGLVSYEQYF. DNA for the CDR3: TGTGCCAGCAGCCAGGCTCCGGGACTAGTCTCCTACGAGCAGTACTTC.